Presented here are 10 T cell receptor beta chains from one specimen sequenced in a study of Graves' ophthalmopathy and Graves' hyperthyroidism. CDR3 regions of TCR beta were amplified from RNA transcripts. After a first-round RT-PCR with HTBI primers, a second-round multiplex PCR was run. TCRdb recomputed calls from the multiplex PCR reads with MiXCR, one row per CDR3 protein. The sample holds about 640,000 distinct CDR3 sequences, 35% to 45% seen once. Source material: peripheral blood. These receptors were taken from an adult man with Graves' ophthalmopathy.

CDR3 amino acids: CASSLRGTPSSYEQYF. The DNA of the CDR3 is TGTGCCAGCAGCCTCCGGGGGACACCTAGCTCCTACGAGCAGTACTTC. The J gene is TRBJ2-7, the V gene TRBV7-3; D may correspond to TRBD1 or TRBD2 (6 bases each). The CDR3 runs 16 residues. Trimming took 5 bases from V and 0 from J, leaving 17 bases between them. Germline V lookup: CDR1 SGHTA, CDR2 FQGTGA.

Worth noting for this clonotype: The junction departs from the called germline gene at one end, perhaps through a read error. The CDR3 DNA sequence: TGTGCCTGCAGCTCCTTTGATATGGAGACCCAGTACTTC. Its translation is CACSSFDMETQYF. The chain recombines TRBV7-8 with TRBJ2-5; D not resolved. From germline, CDR1 is SGHVS and CDR2 FQNEAQ. The CDR3 length is 13 residues. The full variable domain, in which reference TRBV7-8 and TRBJ2-5 provide the parts outside the CDR3, is GAGVSQSPRYKVAKRGQDVALRCDPISGHVSLFWYQQALGQGPEFLTYFQNEAQLDKSGLPSDRFFAERPEGSVSTLKIQRTQQEDSAVYLCACSSFDMETQYFGPGTRLLVL.

V and J are TRBV10-3 and TRBJ1-5; TRBD1 is a possible D gene (5 bases). The germline CDR1 and CDR2 sequences are ENHRY and SYGVKD. Trimming took 10 bases from V and 8 from J, leaving 21 bases between them. This CDR3 contains 14 residues. CDR3 DNA sequence: TGTGCCACTAGCAGGGCGGGGACCCCCGAGCCCCAGCATTTT. It codes for CATSRAGTPEPQHF.

For this clonotype: Being one base from a much bigger clone, this may be a read error. This chain connects TRBV7-2 to TRBJ2-7; possibly TRBD1 for D (5 bases). Germline CDR1 is SGHTA and CDR2 is FQGNSA. Trimming left V 6 bases short and J 8 bases short, with 23 bases between. The CDR3 has 15 amino acids. Written as DNA, the CDR3 is TGTGCCAGCAGTTCCGCCAGGGTACGGTCCAACAAGCAGTACTTC. Translation: CASSSARVRSNKQYF.

The chain carries TRBV25-1 and TRBJ1-5; unclear D gene. The germline V gene encodes CDR1 MGHDK and CDR2 SYGVNS. The CDR3 has 13 residues. The CDR3 DNA sequence: TGTGCTAGCGTGGGTAGGAGCAATCAGCCCCAGCATTTT. As protein: CASVGRSNQPQHF. Based on the CDR3 plus reference TRBV25-1 and TRBJ1-5, the full variable domain is EADIYQTPRYLVIGTGKKITLECSQTMGHDKMYWYQQDPGMELHLIHYSYGVNSTEKGDLSSESTVSRIRTEHFPLTLESARPSHTSQYLCASVGRSNQPQHFGDGTRLSIL.

Comments on this clonotype: At one of its ends the junction is not consistent with the germline gene, which may arise from a read error. The J gene is TRBJ2-5, the V gene TRBV5-1, with D perhaps matching TRBD2 (6 bases). The CDR3 sequence is 17 residues long. Germline CDR1 is SGHRS and CDR2 is YFSETQ. CDR3 sequence reads: CASSSKGSQTRGQTQYF. The CDR3 nucleotides read TGTGCCAGCAGTTCTAAAGGGAGTCAGACGCGGGGTCAGACCCAGTACTTC.

This clonotype was observed many times. The V gene is TRBV3-1, the J gene TRBJ1-5; D gene unclear. The CDR3 is made up of 14 amino acids. Trimming shortened V by 1 base and J by 3 bases, and 7 bases separated the two germline ends. Germline V gene sequence: CDR1 LGHDT, CDR2 YNNKEL (reference sequence). This chain's CDR3 is CASSQGRANQPQHF. Written as DNA, the CDR3 is TGTGCCAGCAGCCAAGGGAGGGCCAATCAGCCCCAGCATTTT. Full variable domain (missing parts from reference TRBV3-1 and TRBJ1-5): DTAVSQTPKYLVTQMGNDKSIKCEQNLGHDTMYWYKQDSKKFLKIMFSYNNKELIINETVPNRFSPKSPDKAHLNLHINSLELGDSAVYFCASSQGRANQPQHFGDGTRLSIL.

The J gene is TRBJ2-5, the V gene TRBV20-1; 12 bases line up with TRBD1. The CDR3 is 16 residues long. Germline assignment: CDR1 DFQATT and CDR2 SNEGSKA (reference sequence). Trimming cost V 0 bases and J 5 bases; bases outside gene matches: 7. The CDR3, as DNA: TGCAGTGCTAGAGATACCGGGACAGGGGGCGCCGAGACCCAGTACTTC. Translation: CSARDTGTGGAETQYF.

This clonotype was counted a few times. The chain has TRBV3-1 and TRBJ1-2; perhaps TRBD1 as D (5 bases). CDR1 LGHDT and CDR2 YNNKEL come from the germline V gene (reference sequence). V lost 4 bases and J 6 bases, leaving 15 bases between the germline ends. The CDR3 totals 14 residues. The CDR3 DNA reads TGTGCCAGCAGCCGGGAGATCCAGGGTGATGGCTACACCTTC. Translated, it gives CASSREIQGDGYTF.

This clonotype was observed a few times. The chain combines TRBV27 with TRBJ1-1; the D is unclear. Germline values: CDR1 MNHEY, CDR2 SMNVEV (reference sequence). V was trimmed by 7 bases and J by 1 base, leaving 16 bases between them. The CDR3 extends over 15 amino acids. The CDR3, as DNA: TGTGCCAGCATCGTCCAGGAGGGCCGGAACACTGAAGCTTTCTTT. Its protein product is CASIVQEGRNTEAFF.